One sample yielded the 15 T cell receptor beta chains listed below, sequenced in a study of cytotoxic CD8 clonotypes in ibrutinib-treated CLL. Clones were sequenced by immunoSEQ multiplex PCR, and TCRdb holds only the in-frame ones, with some missing. The profile shows about 50,000 clones, 57% of them singletons. This specimen was PBMCs, taken after 24 months of ibrutinib treatment. The origin of the receptors is a human donor with chronic lymphocytic leukemia.

The chain carries TRBV2 and TRBJ2-5; D remains ambiguous. Germline V CDR1 and CDR2: SNHLY, FYNNEI. The CDR3 loop spans 11 amino acids. Trimming pared 4 bases from V and 5 bases from J, leaving 5 bases between. The CDR3 sequence is CASSGSETQYF. CDR3 coding DNA: TGTGCCAGCAGTGGGAGTGAGACCCAGTACTTC.

The chain recombines TRBV27 with TRBJ2-3; D ambiguous. In germline, CDR1 is MNHEY, CDR2 SMNVEV (reference sequence). The CDR3 is 16 residues long. The V and J ends lost 4 bases and 4 bases respectively, with 18 bases between them. The CDR3 loop is CASSSPSGPNPDTQYF. CDR3 DNA sequence: TGTGCCAGCAGTTCTCCCTCCGGGCCGAATCCAGATACGCAGTATTTT.

This chain uses TRBV5-1 with TRBJ1-2; TRBD1 matches at 9 bases. Germline-derived CDR1 and CDR2 are SGHRS and YFSETQ. There are 16 residues in the CDR3. Germline trimming cut 2 bases from V and 7 bases from J; bases unmatched to any gene: 12. The CDR3 spells CASSFLAGTGFSGYTF. CDR3 DNA sequence: TGCGCCAGCAGCTTTCTAGCCGGGACAGGGTTTAGTGGCTACACCTTC.

The rearrangement joins TRBV5-1 to TRBJ2-7; 8 bases are shared with TRBD1. The CDR3 runs 14 residues. V gave up 3 bases and J gave up 3 bases; unmatched junction bases: 5. CDR1 SGHRS and CDR2 YFSETQ come from the germline V gene. CDR3: CASSSTGDLYEQYF. DNA for the CDR3: TGCGCCAGCAGCTCGACAGGGGACCTCTACGAGCAGTACTTC.

This clone was observed once. This chain links TRBV9 with TRBJ2-3; a possible D gene is TRBD2 (6 bases). The CDR3 consists of 16 residues. The germline V gene has CDR1 SGDLS and CDR2 YYNGEE. V was clipped by 0 bases and J by 0 bases, with 11 bases between them. The CDR3 reads CASSVVGGVSTDTQYF. The CDR3 bases are TGTGCCAGCAGCGTAGTAGGCGGGGTTAGCACAGATACGCAGTATTTT. The whole variable domain, remainder taken from reference TRBV9 and TRBJ2-3, is DSGVTQTPKHLITATGQRVTLRCSPRSGDLSVYWYQQSLDQGLQFLIQYYNGEERAKGNILERFSAQQFPDLHSELNLSSLELGDSALYFCASSVVGGVSTDTQYFGPGTRLTVL.

This clone was counted only a few times. This chain links TRBV6-5 with TRBJ1-6; D is possibly TRBD1 (6 bases). The CDR3 length is 13 residues. Trimming took 6 bases from V and 9 from J, leaving 12 bases between them. Germline assignment: CDR1 MNHEY and CDR2 SVGAGI. The CDR3 sequence: CASRQGSGSPLHF. The CDR3 nucleotides are TGTGCCAGCAGACAGGGTTCTGGTTCACCCCTCCACTTT.

This clone was seen only a few times. The chain is built from TRBV6-6 and TRBJ1-5; no clear D. Germline CDR1 and CDR2: MNHNY and SVGAGI (reference sequence). The CDR3 has 14 residues. Trimming stripped 2 bases from V and 7 bases from J, with 12 bases between. CDR3 DNA sequence: TGTGCCAGCAGTTACAACCCGACCTTCCAGCCCCAGCATTTT. Amino acids: CASSYNPTFQPQHF.

The chain carries TRBV2 and TRBJ1-1; 9 bases map to TRBD1. Germline loops: CDR1 SNHLY, CDR2 FYNNEI. The CDR3 length is 14 residues. V shed 6 bases, J shed 1 base, and the junction held 3 bases outside the gene matches. In nucleotides, the CDR3 is TGTGCCAGCAGGACGGACAGGGGGAACACTGAAGCTTTCTTT. Amino acid sequence: CASRTDRGNTEAFF.

The V gene is TRBV6-1, the J gene TRBJ1-1; no firm D call. Trimming took 5 bases from V and 6 from J, leaving 13 bases between them. Germline assignment: CDR1 MNHNS and CDR2 SASEGT. This CDR3 contains 13 residues. This CDR3 is CASSSLFGAEAFF. The CDR3 coding sequence is TGTGCCAGCAGTAGCCTTTTTGGGGCTGAAGCTTTCTTT.

This chain joins TRBV29-1 and TRBJ2-1; 7 nucleotides line up with TRBD1. There are 12 residues in the CDR3. Germline assignment: CDR1 SQVTM and CDR2 ANQGSEA. V shed 8 bases and J 5 bases; nucleotides not matched to a gene: 6. In nucleotides, the CDR3 is TGCAGCTCAGACAGGGTAAACAATGAGCAGTTCTTC. Translated, it gives CSSDRVNNEQFF.

The sample holds a few counts of this clone. This chain joins TRBV7-7 and TRBJ2-7; 12 bases align to TRBD2. V lost 5 bases to trimming and J lost 0 bases; unmatched junction nucleotides: 2. The CDR3 is 15 amino acids. Germline CDR1 reads SSHAT; CDR2 reads FNYEAQ (reference sequence). CDR3 nucleotides: TGTGCCAGCAGCAAGGGACTAGCGGGCTCCTACGAGCAGTACTTC. Translating gives CASSKGLAGSYEQYF.

The V gene is TRBV10-2, the J gene TRBJ1-2, with D maybe TRBD1 (5 bases). The CDR3 extends over 17 amino acids. Trimming pared 7 bases from V and 6 bases from J, leaving 27 bases between. Germline-derived CDR1 and CDR2 are WSHSY and SAAADI. Here the CDR3 reads CASTVAQRLGAGDGYTF. CDR3 in DNA: TGCGCCAGCACCGTCGCTCAAAGGCTTGGGGCGGGCGATGGCTACACCTTC.

This clone has just a few counts. This sequence joins TRBV6-6 and TRBJ1-2; no clear D gene. There are 12 residues in the CDR3. CDR1 and CDR2 (germline): MNHNY, SVGAGI (reference sequence). The V and J ends lost 0 bases and 5 bases respectively, with 4 bases between them. The chain's CDR3 is CASSYSMYGYTF. CDR3 nucleotides: TGTGCCAGCAGTTACTCAATGTATGGCTACACCTTC.

This chain joins TRBV5-1 and TRBJ2-5, with D tentatively TRBD2 (6 bases). This CDR3 has 14 residues. Deletions cut 2 bases from V and 3 bases from J, with 11 bases between. CDR1 is SGHRS, CDR2 YFSETQ, per germline. For the CDR3, the DNA is TGCGCCAGCAGCTTTGAGTCTAGCGAAGAGACCCAGTACTTC. Translating gives CASSFESSEETQYF.

This clone turned up a few times. This chain uses TRBV6-5 with TRBJ2-7; D uncertain. Trimming pared 6 bases from V and 5 bases from J, leaving 11 bases between. The CDR3 runs to 12 residues. Germline V gene sequence: CDR1 MNHEY, CDR2 SVGAGI. The chain's CDR3 is CASSGRLHEQYF. CDR3 sequence (DNA): TGTGCCAGCAGCGGGCGGTTACACGAGCAGTACTTC.